A selection of T cell receptor beta chains follows, all from one sample in a study of blood T cells in healthy people across ages. TCRdb redid the calling of the 5' RACE reads with MiXCR, one entry per CDR3 protein. The sample carries about 970,000 distinct CDR3 sequences, just over 50% recorded once. Material: blood. These receptors all stem from a woman in her sixties in good health. The CDR3 runs from the conserved cysteine through the conserved F or W. A D gene is named only where the DNA matches it firmly. The listing skips clone size in some rows; elsewhere it reads once, few, many or a size class.

d_call,v_call,clone_size,j_call,cdr3_aa,cdr3_nt
TRBD2,TRBV5-1,few,TRBJ2-1,CASSLVGTSENPYNEQFF,TGCGCCAGCAGCTTGGTCGGGACTAGCGAGAACCCCTACAATGAGCAGTTCTTC
TRBD2,TRBV12-3/TRBV12-4,few,TRBJ2-1,CASRTGTTSYNEQFF,TGTGCCAGCAGGACGGGGACTACCTCCTACAATGAGCAGTTCTTC
NA,TRBV7-8,once,TRBJ2-3,CASSLRRDGTDTQYF,TGTGCCAGCAGCTTAAGGCGGGACGGCACAGATACGCAGTATTTT
NA,TRBV7-2,NA,TRBJ1-4,CASSLDGRINEKLFF,TGTGCCAGCAGCTTAGACGGCAGGATTAATGAAAAACTGTTTTTT
NA,TRBV15,NA,TRBJ2-2,CATSRDHPVLAGELFF,TGTGCCACCAGCAGAGATCATCCAGTTCTGGCCGGGGAGCTGTTTTTT
NA,TRBV4-1,NA,TRBJ2-7,CASSQGQGRHSYEQYF,TGCGCCAGCAGCCAAGGACAAGGCCGTCACTCCTACGAGCAGTACTTC
NA,TRBV15,NA,TRBJ2-3,CATSRDRIGGADTQYF,TGTGCCACCAGCAGAGATCGGATCGGAGGCGCAGATACGCAGTATTTT
TRBD1,TRBV27,once,TRBJ1-5,CASSDRGQDQPQHF,TGTGCCAGCAGTGACAGGGGTCAGGATCAGCCCCAGCATTTT
NA,TRBV2,once,TRBJ2-3,CASGLRGTQYF,TGTGCCAGCGGCCTCCGTGGTACGCAGTATTTT
TRBD1,TRBV12-3/TRBV12-4,NA,TRBJ1-1,CASSRFDRGNTEAFF,TGTGCCAGCAGCCGCTTCGACAGGGGGAACACTGAAGCTTTCTTT
NA,TRBV15,few,TRBJ2-7,CATSRDRGRDKASYEQYF,TGTGCCACCAGCAGAGATCGGGGTCGGGACAAAGCTTCCTACGAGCAGTACTTC
TRBD2,TRBV29-1,few,TRBJ2-7,CSVSGGSAYEQYF,TGCAGCGTTTCCGGCGGGAGTGCCTACGAGCAGTACTTC
TRBD1,TRBV5-1,NA,TRBJ1-1,CASSPRDRRHTEAFF,TGCGCCAGCAGCCCCCGGGACAGGCGGCACACTGAAGCTTTCTTT
TRBD2,TRBV29-1,NA,TRBJ2-1,CSVDSRGSSGTEVYNEQFF,TGCAGCGTTGACTCCAGGGGATCTAGCGGGACGGAGGTGTACAATGAGCAGTTCTTC
NA,TRBV27,NA,TRBJ1-1,CASSTGMNTEAFF,TGTGCCAGCAGCACTGGGATGAACACTGAAGCTTTCTTT
NA,TRBV7-9,NA,TRBJ2-7,CASSSHMTQATSYEQYF,TGTGCCAGCAGCTCTCACATGACACAGGCGACCTCCTACGAGCAGTACTTC
NA,TRBV15,many,TRBJ2-1,CATSREASGAGYGEQFF,TGTGCCACCAGCAGAGAAGCGTCGGGGGCCGGCTATGGTGAGCAGTTCTTC
NA,TRBV29-1,NA,TRBJ2-1,CSVGWRRNEQFF,TGCAGCGTTGGTTGGCGGAGGAATGAGCAGTTCTTC
TRBD2,TRBV5-1,NA,TRBJ2-7,CASSRSGTEPYEQYF,TGCGCCAGCAGTCGAAGCGGGACCGAACCCTACGAGCAGTACTTC